This T cell receptor (beta chain) was recorded in a study of beta chain features in type 1 diabetes. Whole-study results and caveats: For Type 1 diabetes patients, all four CD4+ subsets carried TCRB CDR3s that were moderately but significantly shorter.

Every isolated RNA sample was fully reverse transcribed, so sequencing captured expressed TCRB transcripts. Generated by immunoSEQ multiplex PCR, the TCRdb table keeps only in-frame clones and is missing some. The table shows about 160,000 clones, with 8% to 8.5% occurring only once. CD45RO/CCR7/CD25/CD127/CD95/CD27 sorting isolated CD4+ naive, central memory, regulatory and stem cell-like memory cells. This CDR3 is 14 amino acids long. From germline, CDR1 is LGHNA and CDR2 YSLEER. Trimming shortened V by 4 bases and J by 8 bases, and 14 bases separated the two germline ends. This clone was found a few times. What it binds is unknown.

Sequencing was done on a sample of central memory CD4+ T cells from blood. The rearrangement joins TRBV4-3 to TRBJ1-4; D is possibly TRBD1 (6 bases). The origin of this receptor is a woman aged 18-35 years with type 1 diabetes. CDR3 sequence: CASSLARGAEKLFF. In DNA, the CDR3 is TGCGCCAGCAGCCTGGCCAGGGGAGCGGAAAAACTGTTTTTT.